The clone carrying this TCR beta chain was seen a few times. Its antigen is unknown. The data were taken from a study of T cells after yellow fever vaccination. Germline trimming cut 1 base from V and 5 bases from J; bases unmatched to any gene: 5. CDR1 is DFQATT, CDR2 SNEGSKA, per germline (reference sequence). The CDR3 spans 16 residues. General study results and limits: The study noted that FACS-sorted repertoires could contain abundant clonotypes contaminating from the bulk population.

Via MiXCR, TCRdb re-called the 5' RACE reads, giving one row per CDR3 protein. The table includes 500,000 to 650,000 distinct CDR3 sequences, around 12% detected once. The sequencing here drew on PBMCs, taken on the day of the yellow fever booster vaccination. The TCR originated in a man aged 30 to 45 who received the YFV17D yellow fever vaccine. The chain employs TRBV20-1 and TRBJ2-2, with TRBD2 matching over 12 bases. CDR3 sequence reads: CSARVLAGGLTGELFF. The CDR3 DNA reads TGCAGTGCTAGAGTCCTAGCGGGAGGGCTAACCGGGGAGCTGTTTTTT.